The 2 T cell receptor beta chains below all came from one sample that was sequenced in a study of blood T cell repertoires in COVID-19 (dated by TCRdb to the early 2020s). The protocol used for the library was the immunoSEQ multiplex PCR assay. Here the immuneACCESS table is served through TCRdb, limited to in-frame sequences with V and J called. Missing clones are a known gap in these copies; in checked studies unresolved V genes cover under half, and the rest lacks a known reason. Across this sample there are roughly 180,000 clones, with around 76% seen only once. The ten largest make up around 7.9% of the sample. Specimen: peripheral blood. These receptors were obtained from a woman between 45 and 65 years old with active or convalescent COVID-19.

The table lists this clone with a count of one. The gene calls are TRBV5-4 and TRBJ1-1; D possibly corresponds to TRBD1 (5 bases). V lost 0 bases, J lost 1 base, and 7 bases lay in between. The CDR3 contains 14 residues. Germline values: CDR1 SGHNT, CDR2 YYREEE (reference sequence). The CDR3 spells CASSLGGWNTEAFF. Written as DNA, the CDR3 is TGTGCCAGCAGCTTGGGGGGCTGGAACACTGAAGCTTTCTTT.

This rearrangement joins TRBV4-3 to TRBJ2-2; 11 nucleotides match TRBD2. Germline CDR1 LGHNA, CDR2 YSLEER. The CDR3 has 16 residues. With 2 bases clipped from V and 5 bases from J, the junction kept 4 bases outside the gene matches. The CDR3 DNA is TGCGCCAGCAGCCAACGACTAGCGGGGCAAACCGGGGAGCTGTTTTTT. It is translated as CASSQRLAGQTGELFF.